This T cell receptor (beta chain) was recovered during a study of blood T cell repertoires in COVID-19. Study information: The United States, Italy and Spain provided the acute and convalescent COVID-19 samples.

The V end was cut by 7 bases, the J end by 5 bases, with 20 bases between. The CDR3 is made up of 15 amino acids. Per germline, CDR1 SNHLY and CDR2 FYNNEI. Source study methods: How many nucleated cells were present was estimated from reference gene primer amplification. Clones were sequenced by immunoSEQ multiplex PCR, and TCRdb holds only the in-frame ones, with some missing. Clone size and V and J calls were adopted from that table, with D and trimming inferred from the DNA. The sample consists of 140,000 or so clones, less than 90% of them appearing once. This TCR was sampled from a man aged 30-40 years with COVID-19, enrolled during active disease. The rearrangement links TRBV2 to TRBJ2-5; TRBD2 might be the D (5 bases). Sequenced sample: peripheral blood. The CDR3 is CASKAVHLASETQYF. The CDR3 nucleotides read TGTGCCAGCAAAGCGGTCCACCTAGCCTCGGAGACCCAGTACTTC.